The 32 T cell receptor beta chains given below trace back to one sample, sequenced in a study of glioma-infiltrating T cells. Using RNA template, CDR3s of TCR alpha and beta were amplified with iRepertoire arm-PCR. MiXCR was run by TCRdb on the multiplex PCR reads, yielding one entry per CDR3 protein. There are more than 9,000 distinct CDR3 sequences in the sample; around a quarter occur only once, and about 41% lies in the top ten. Source material: glioma tissue, nonneoplastic brain tissue, or PBMCs (not recorded which). These TCRs come from a human donor with low-grade glioma or glioblastoma, undergoing nonglioma brain surgery, or in good health (not recorded which).

Many counts were recorded for this clonotype. The rearrangement joins TRBV24-1 to TRBJ2-7; 13 nucleotides agree with TRBD2. Unmatched junction bases numbered 4, after V lost 6 bases and J lost 6 bases. The germline CDR1 and CDR2 sequences are KGHDR and SFDVKD. This CDR3 contains 14 residues. CDR3 sequence: CATSLGLAGAEQYF. CDR3 in DNA: TGTGCCACCAGTCTCGGACTAGCGGGAGCCGAGCAGTACTTC.

A remark on this clonotype: A single base separates this from a much larger clone, so it may be a read error. The rearrangement joins TRBV4-2 to TRBJ2-7; D is perhaps TRBD2 (5 bases). This CDR3 has 14 residues. Germline values: CDR1 LGHNA, CDR2 YNFKEQ. CDR3 DNA sequence: TGTGCCAGCGGCCAAGGCGCGGGCCCCTACGAGCAGTACTTC. It specifies CASGQGAGPYEQYF.

By proportion, this clonotype is medium-sized (0.01 to 0.1%). The gene calls are TRBV6-1 and TRBJ1-5; no clear D gene. CDR1 and CDR2 (germline): MNHNS, SASEGT. The V and J ends lost 6 bases and 5 bases respectively, with 17 bases between them. The CDR3 loop spans 15 amino acids. The CDR3 region is CASREWEGGHQPQHF. The CDR3 DNA reads as TGTGCCAGCAGGGAATGGGAGGGAGGGCATCAGCCCCAGCATTTT.

This clonotype was observed many times. The chain combines TRBV6-1 with TRBJ2-7, with a tentative D call TRBD2 (6 bases). CDR3 length: 13 amino acids. The germline gives CDR1 MNHNS, CDR2 SASEGT. V gave up 6 bases and J gave up 2 bases, with 11 bases separating them. CDR3 amino acids: CASRSSAAYEQYF. The CDR3, as DNA: TGTGCCAGCAGATCTAGCGCAGCCTACGAGCAGTACTTC.

The rearrangement joins TRBV2 to TRBJ1-1; no reliable D call. Germline values: CDR1 SNHLY, CDR2 FYNNEI. This CDR3 spans 13 amino acids. V dropped 0 bases and J dropped 4 bases, with 6 bases sitting between them. The CDR3 DNA reads as TGTGCCAGCAGTGAAGCGGGCGGCACTGAAGCTTTCTTT. Protein product: CASSEAGGTEAFF.

This clonotype was counted only a few times. The chain joins TRBV19 to TRBJ1-2; possible D gene TRBD1, 6 bases. Germline CDR1 LNHDA, CDR2 SQIVND (reference sequence). This CDR3 is built from 17 residues. Trimming removed 4 bases at V and 6 bases at J, with 24 bases between. CDR3 in amino acids: CASSRGGSRRGIDGYTF. In DNA form, the CDR3 reads TGTGCCAGTAGTAGAGGGGGAAGTCGGCGGGGGATCGATGGCTACACCTTC.

By share of the sample, this clonotype is large. The gene calls are TRBV28 and TRBJ1-5; the D gene is possibly TRBD1 (5 bases). Germline V lookup: CDR1 MDHEN, CDR2 SYDVKM. This CDR3 comprises 15 residues. V lost 4 bases and J 3 bases, leaving 13 bases between the germline ends. CDR3 coding DNA: TGTGCCAGCAGTTCCAGGGTTTTCCTCAATCAGCCCCAGCATTTT. Encoded protein: CASSSRVFLNQPQHF.

Sample share makes this clonotype hyperexpanded (1% or more). The V gene is TRBV6-1, the J gene TRBJ2-1; D is perhaps TRBD1 or TRBD2 (6 bases each). The CDR3 length is 13 residues. V was pared by 8 bases and J by 6 bases, with 14 bases between. CDR1 and CDR2 (germline): MNHNS, SASEGT. For the CDR3, the DNA is TGTGCCAGCCCGGGGGCGAATGGCAATGAGCAGTTCTTC. Amino acid sequence: CASPGANGNEQFF.

This clonotype was counted a few times. This CDR3 is CASSQSAGSETQYF. The CDR3 DNA is TGTGCCAGCAGCCAAAGTGCAGGAAGCGAGACCCAGTACTTC. V is TRBV2 and J is TRBJ2-5; D remains ambiguous. The CDR3 consists of 14 residues. Trimming pared 6 bases from V and 5 bases from J, leaving 16 bases between. Per germline, CDR1 SNHLY and CDR2 FYNNEI.

The V and J genes are TRBV5-5 and TRBJ2-2; D is undetermined. Germline assignment: CDR1 SGHKS and CDR2 YYEKEE (reference sequence). This CDR3 is 16 amino acids long. Trimming left V 0 bases short and J 4 bases short, with 13 bases between. The CDR3 DNA sequence: TGTGCCAGCAGCTTGGGAGGACCTTTCGGCACCGGGGAGCTGTTTTTT. Protein sequence: CASSLGGPFGTGELFF.

This clonotype was detected many times. This sequence joins TRBV7-2 and TRBJ2-7; TRBD1 matches at 9 bases. The V gene end was trimmed by 4 bases and the J gene end by 6 bases; junction bases not matched to a gene: 4. This CDR3 has 13 residues. Germline values: CDR1 SGHTA, CDR2 FQGNSA. CDR3 amino acids: CASSSGTGLEQYF. For the CDR3, the DNA is TGTGCCAGCAGCTCCGGGACAGGGCTCGAGCAGTACTTC.

A note on this clonotype: Given a much more abundant clone one base away, this may be a read error. This chain connects TRBV20-1 to TRBJ2-1; 8 bases are shared with TRBD2. Germline CDR1 reads DFQATT; CDR2 reads SNEGSKA (reference sequence). The CDR3 is 16 residues long. CDR3 loop: CSARETSSGDYSEQFF. DNA of the CDR3: TGCAGTGCTAGAGAGACGAGTAGCGGGGACTACAGTGAGCAGTTCTTC.

V gene TRBV9 combines with J gene TRBJ2-7, with D unresolved. Germline CDR1 reads SGDLS; CDR2 reads YYNGEE. V was cut by 3 bases and J by 3 bases, with 7 bases left in between. The CDR3 runs 12 residues. CDR3: CASSATNYEQYF. The CDR3 nucleotides are TGTGCCAGCAGCGCAACTAACTACGAGCAGTACTTC.

There are a few counts of this clonotype. The J gene is TRBJ1-3, the V gene TRBV28; TRBD1 agrees at 8 bases. Germline V lookup: CDR1 MDHEN, CDR2 SYDVKM. CDR3 size: 15 residues. V trimming: 4 bases; J trimming: 4 bases; junction bases outside the gene matches: 6. CDR3 bases: TGTGCCAGCAGTTCCAGGGGGCTAGGGGGAAACACCATATATTTT. Amino acids: CASSSRGLGGNTIYF.

The chain carries TRBV27 and TRBJ2-1; D may be TRBD2 (5 bases). V was shortened by 7 bases and J by 9 bases, with 10 bases between the two germline ends. The CDR3 covers 11 residues. The germline V gene has CDR1 MNHEY and CDR2 SMNVEV (reference sequence). The DNA for the CDR3 is TGTGCCAGCAATTTTGGGAGTGAGCAGTTCTTC. This gives the protein CASNFGSEQFF.

The V gene is TRBV2, the J gene TRBJ2-1, with 11 bases lining up with TRBD2. This CDR3 is 15 amino acids long. J was trimmed by 5 bases and V by 6 bases; bases with no gene match: 6. Germline CDR1 and CDR2: SNHLY and FYNNEI. The CDR3 nucleotides are TGTGCCAGCAGAGTAGCGGGAGGGCTTCACAATGAGCAGTTCTTC. It translates to CASRVAGGLHNEQFF.

For this clonotype: A clone one base away is much larger, so this may be a read error. The chain carries TRBV6-2 or TRBV6-3 and TRBJ2-3; the match to TRBD2 covers 8 bases. The J segment lost 1 base and the V segment lost 4 bases, leaving 10 bases of the junction unmatched. The CDR3 runs to 17 residues. Germline CDR1 is MNHEY and CDR2 is SVGEGT. This CDR3 is CASSWGFETSGTDTQYF. CDR3 DNA sequence: TGTGCCAGCAGTTGGGGCTTTGAGACTAGCGGCACAGATACGCAGTATTTT.

This chain joins TRBV2 and TRBJ1-2; D is ambiguous. The V and J ends lost 3 bases and 3 bases respectively, with 14 bases between them. The CDR3 consists of 15 residues. Germline CDR1 and CDR2: SNHLY and FYNNEI. The CDR3 here is CASSDVGRRDYGYTF. The CDR3 nucleotides are TGTGCCAGCAGTGACGTTGGCAGACGAGACTATGGCTACACCTTC.

This clonotype is labeled as medium-sized. The chain couples TRBV20-1 to TRBJ2-1, with D uncertain. There are 12 residues in the CDR3. V was trimmed by 6 bases and J by 7 bases, leaving 13 bases between them. Looked up from germline, CDR1 is DFQATT and CDR2 is SNEGSKA (reference sequence). The CDR3 DNA follows: TGCAGTGCCAGGTTATGGGAAAATGAGCAGTTCTTC. Its protein product is CSARLWENEQFF.

This clonotype has at least ten counts. This rearrangement joins TRBV6-1 to TRBJ2-7; D is perhaps TRBD2 (6 bases). Trimming removed 6 bases at V and 6 bases at J, with 15 bases between. Germline loops: CDR1 MNHNS, CDR2 SASEGT. The CDR3 covers 13 residues. The CDR3, as DNA: TGTGCCAGCAGCCACGGGGCGGGACGCGAGCAGTACTTC. Protein product: CASSHGAGREQYF.

Many counts were recorded for this clonotype. This chain connects TRBV7-2 to TRBJ2-7; weak D call: TRBD1 (5 bases). This CDR3 has 14 amino acids. The V gene lost 3 bases and the J gene lost 7 bases, with 16 bases spanning the gap. In germline, CDR1 is SGHTA, CDR2 FQGNSA. The CDR3 is CASSFSRQTWEQYF. The CDR3 DNA sequence: TGTGCCAGCAGCTTCTCCCGACAGACCTGGGAGCAGTACTTC.

This clonotype was observed at least ten times. V usage is TRBV20-1 and J usage is TRBJ2-7; 7 bases align to TRBD1. The trim removed 3 bases at V and 3 bases at J, leaving 5 bases unmatched. The germline CDR1 and CDR2 sequences are DFQATT and SNEGSKA (reference sequence). CDR3 length: 13 residues. The CDR3, as DNA: TGCAGTGCTAGGGGACAGCTCCGCTACGAGCAGTACTTC. Protein product: CSARGQLRYEQYF.

By proportion, this clonotype is medium-sized. The V call is TRBV20-1, the J call TRBJ2-1, with D uncertain. The V end lost 0 bases, the J end lost 4 bases, and 1 base lay between the germline ends. This CDR3 contains 11 residues. Germline loops: CDR1 DFQATT, CDR2 SNEGSKA (reference sequence). The CDR3 reads CSARDYNEQFF. In DNA form, the CDR3 reads TGCAGTGCTAGAGATTACAATGAGCAGTTCTTC.

In its sample, this clonotype was seen many times. The rearrangement uses TRBV28 and TRBJ2-7; 7 positions agree with TRBD2. Germline CDR1 reads MDHEN; CDR2 reads SYDVKM. This CDR3 region has 15 residues. Trimming took 6 bases from V and 0 from J; bases not matched to a gene: 8. CDR3 region: CASSLRSGGSYEQYF. The CDR3 bases are TGTGCCAGCAGCCTCAGGTCGGGGGGCTCCTACGAGCAGTACTTC. Variable domain in full (rest from reference TRBV28 and TRBJ2-7): DVKVTQSSRYLVKRTGEKVFLECVQDMDHENMFWYRQDPGLGLRLIYFSYDVKMKEKGDIPEGYSVSREKKERFSLILESASTNQTSMYLCASSLRSGGSYEQYFGPGTRLTVT.

This clonotype has at least ten counts. CDR3 sequence (DNA): TGCGCCAGCAGCCATGCTAGCGGGAGGGCAGATGGGAATGAGCAGTTCTTC. Amino acid sequence: CASSHASGRADGNEQFF. The J gene is TRBJ2-1, the V gene TRBV4-1, with 12 positions matching TRBD2. The CDR3 contains 17 residues. Germline V gene data show CDR1 as MGHRA and CDR2 as YSYEKL. With 3 bases clipped from V and 7 bases from J, the junction kept 10 bases outside the gene matches.

This clonotype is medium-sized (0.01 to 0.1%) in the sample. V gene TRBV15 combines with J gene TRBJ1-3; possible D gene TRBD1, 5 bases. The germline V and J ends were trimmed by 0 bases and 0 bases, with 9 bases remaining between them. The CDR3 loop spans 16 amino acids. Germline assignment: CDR1 LNHNV and CDR2 YYDKDF (reference sequence). The CDR3 DNA reads TGTGCCACCAGCAGAGATCAGGGCCACTCTGGAAACACCATATATTTT. Its protein is CATSRDQGHSGNTIYF.

Ten or more counts support this clonotype. The chain is built from TRBV7-2 and TRBJ2-7, with 7 bases fitting TRBD2. Germline V gives CDR1 SGHTA, CDR2 FQGNSA. This CDR3 region has 15 residues. The J segment lost 6 bases and the V segment lost 2 bases, leaving 10 bases of the junction unmatched. Here the CDR3 reads CASSLRLASLREQYF. CDR3 nucleotide sequence: TGTGCCAGCAGCTTAAGACTAGCATCTTTGCGCGAGCAGTACTTC.

The chain joins TRBV10-3 to TRBJ2-1; 7 nucleotides match TRBD2. In germline, CDR1 is ENHRY, CDR2 SYGVKD. V shed 4 bases, J shed 9 bases, and the junction held 12 bases outside the gene matches. The CDR3 contains 15 residues. The CDR3 nucleotides read TGTGCCATCAGTGGGAGGGGCTCGACTAGCTGTGAGCAGTTCTTC. It translates to CAISGRGSTSCEQFF.

This clonotype was recorded many times. V is TRBV28 and J is TRBJ2-1, with a tentative D call TRBD1 (6 bases). The CDR3 has 12 amino acids. In germline, CDR1 is MDHEN, CDR2 SYDVKM. V lost 3 bases and J lost 12, with 12 bases in between. The CDR3 protein is CASSLGAGRQFF. DNA of the CDR3: TGTGCCAGCAGTTTGGGGGCTGGGCGGCAGTTCTTC.

This clonotype came up many times. The chain uses TRBV20-1 and TRBJ2-3; 13 bases line up with TRBD2. The CDR3 sequence is 17 residues long. Germline-derived CDR1 and CDR2 are DFQATT and SNEGSKA (reference sequence). With 0 bases clipped from V and 0 bases from J, the junction kept 3 bases outside the gene matches. This chain's CDR3 is CSARDWGLAGSTDTQYF. The CDR3 DNA sequence: TGCAGTGCTAGAGATTGGGGACTAGCGGGGAGCACAGATACGCAGTATTTT.

This clonotype was recorded at least ten times. The CDR3 sequence: CASSLGTGGQETQYF. In DNA form, the CDR3 reads TGTGCCAGCAGCTTAGGGACAGGGGGGCAAGAGACCCAGTACTTC. J is TRBJ2-5 and V is TRBV7-2; 10 nucleotides line up with TRBD1. CDR3 length equals 15 residues. Germline V gene sequence: CDR1 SGHTA, CDR2 FQGNSA. With V trimmed by 1 base and J by 2 bases, 1 base remained unmatched. Supplemented by reference TRBV7-2 and TRBJ2-5, the full variable domain reads GAGVSQSPSNKVTEKGKDVELRCDPISGHTALYWYRQSLGQGLEFLIYFQGNSAPDKSGLPSDRFSAERTGGSVSTLTIQRTQQEDSAVYLCASSLGTGGQETQYFGPGTRLLVL.

V usage is TRBV5-1 and J usage is TRBJ1-6; D not certain. V gave up 1 base and J gave up 7 bases, with 12 bases separating them. Germline V CDR1 and CDR2: SGHRS, YFSETQ. The CDR3 sequence is 15 residues long. The CDR3 loop is CASSLTTAINSPLHF. The CDR3 DNA reads TGCGCCAGCAGCTTGACAACCGCGATCAATTCACCCCTCCACTTT.